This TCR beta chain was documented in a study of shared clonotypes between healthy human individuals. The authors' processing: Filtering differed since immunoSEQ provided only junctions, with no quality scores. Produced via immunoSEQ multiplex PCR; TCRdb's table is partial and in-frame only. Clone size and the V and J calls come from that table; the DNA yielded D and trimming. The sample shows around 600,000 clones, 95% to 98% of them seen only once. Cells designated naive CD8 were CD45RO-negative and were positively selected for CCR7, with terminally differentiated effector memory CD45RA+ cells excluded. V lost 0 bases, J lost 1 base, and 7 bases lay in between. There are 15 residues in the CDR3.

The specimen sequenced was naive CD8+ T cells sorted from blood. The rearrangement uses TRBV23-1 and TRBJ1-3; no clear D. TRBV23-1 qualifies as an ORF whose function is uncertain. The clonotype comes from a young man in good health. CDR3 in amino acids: CASSQSGLSGNTIYF. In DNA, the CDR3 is TGCGCCAGCAGTCAATCAGGGCTATCTGGAAACACCATATATTTT.